A single sample gave rise to the 23 T cell receptor beta chains below, sequenced in a study of blood T cell repertoires in COVID-19. The protocol was immunoSEQ multiplex PCR, while the TCRdb copy is restricted to in-frame clones and leaves out a portion. The sample includes 140,000 or so clones, around 82% of them seen just once. Sequencing used peripheral blood. Receptors were obtained from a man in his sixties with acute or convalescent COVID-19.

V usage is TRBV7-2 and J usage is TRBJ1-5; D gene ambiguous. The germline V gene encodes CDR1 SGHTA and CDR2 FQGNSA. The V gene lost 3 bases and the J gene lost 2 bases, with 11 bases spanning the gap. The CDR3 contains 15 residues. CDR3 bases: TGTGCCAGCAGCTTTAGTAGAGAGGGCAATCAGCCCCAGCATTTT. Protein sequence: CASSFSREGNQPQHF.

V usage is TRBV21-1 and J usage is TRBJ2-5; the table gives TRBD1 as D, unverified against the DNA. TRBV21-1 is listed as a pseudogene. This CDR3 comprises 19 residues. CDR3 in amino acids: CASSKWVGQGYISKETQYF. The CDR3 DNA reads as TGTGCCAGCAGCAAATGGGTCGGACAGGGATATATATCTAAAGAGACCCAGTACTTC.

The gene calls are TRBV3-1 (or the pseudogene TRBV3-2) and TRBJ2-1; 9 nucleotides align to TRBD2. The CDR3 runs 16 residues. With V trimmed by 3 bases and J by 4 bases, 7 bases remained unmatched. Germline V gene lookup returns CDR1 LGHDT and CDR2 YNNKEL (reference sequence). The CDR3 nucleotides are TGTGCCAGCAGCCACGATAGCGGGAGTTCTTACAATGAGCAGTTCTTC. Its translation is CASSHDSGSSYNEQFF.

This clone occurred a few times. The chain couples TRBV2 to TRBJ2-7, with 8 bases identical to TRBD1. This CDR3 has 11 amino acids. Germline V lookup: CDR1 SNHLY, CDR2 FYNNEI. The ends lost 11 bases at V and 3 bases at J; junction bases unmatched: 3. The CDR3 loop reads CAGDRIYEQYF. For the CDR3, the DNA is TGTGCCGGGGACAGGATCTACGAGCAGTACTTC.

This clone was observed a single time. The chain couples TRBV11-1 to TRBJ2-1, with D perhaps TRBD2 (5 bases). The CDR3 covers 15 residues. CDR1 is SGHAT, CDR2 FQDESV, per germline (reference sequence). V was clipped by 1 base and J by 4 bases, with 11 bases between them. The CDR3 nucleotides are TGTGCCAGCAGCTTAGGGGGAGCGTGGTACAATGAGCAGTTCTTC. Residues: CASSLGGAWYNEQFF. The full variable domain, in which reference TRBV11-1 and TRBJ2-1 provide the parts outside the CDR3, is EAEVAQSPRYKITEKSQAVAFWCDPISGHATLYWYRQILGQGPELLVQFQDESVVDDSQLPKDRFSAERLKGVDSTLKIQPAELGDSAMYLCASSLGGAWYNEQFFGPGTRLTVL.

J is TRBJ2-1 and V is TRBV28; no definite D call. The CDR3 totals 15 residues. Trimming stripped 3 bases from V and 0 bases from J, with 9 bases between. Germline assignment: CDR1 MDHEN and CDR2 SYDVKM. CDR3 sequence (DNA): TGTGCCAGCAGTTTCGCCAAGAGCTCCTACAATGAGCAGTTCTTC. This sequence encodes CASSFAKSSYNEQFF.

This clone occurred a few times. This rearrangement joins TRBV6-2 or TRBV6-3 to TRBJ2-5, with D possibly matching TRBD1 (6 bases). Germline V lookup: CDR1 MNHEY, CDR2 SVGEGT. Between the trimmed V and J ends, which lost 4 bases and 3 bases, there was a span of 9 bases. This CDR3 comprises 13 residues. This CDR3 reads CASSSGQKETQYF. The DNA of the CDR3 is TGTGCCAGCAGTTCAGGACAGAAAGAGACCCAGTACTTC.

This clone has at least ten counts. This specimen includes other DNA sequences encoding the same CDR3. The chain recombines TRBV6-5 with TRBJ1-1, with 8 bases aligning to TRBD1. In germline, CDR1 is MNHEY, CDR2 SVGAGI. The CDR3 extends over 16 amino acids. The V and J ends lost 0 bases and 5 bases, in that order; junction bases with no gene match: 8. This CDR3 is CASSYSNQGAWTEAFF. The CDR3 nucleotides read TGTGCCAGCAGTTACTCGAATCAGGGGGCCTGGACTGAAGCTTTCTTT.

This chain connects TRBV4-1 to TRBJ2-7; 11 positions agree with TRBD1. This CDR3 region has 15 residues. CDR1 is MGHRA, CDR2 YSYEKL, per germline. V lost 3 bases to trimming and J lost 4 bases; unmatched junction nucleotides: 5. CDR3 in DNA: TGCGCCAGCAGCCATGAGGACAGGGGGCCTTACGAGCAGTACTTC. As protein: CASSHEDRGPYEQYF.

This clone was recorded once. This rearrangement joins TRBV29-1 to TRBJ1-4; 9 bases align to TRBD1. V was pared by 7 bases and J by 7 bases, with 7 bases of the junction left unmatched. This CDR3 is 13 amino acids long. Germline V CDR1 and CDR2: SQVTM, ANQGSEA. CDR3 coding DNA: TGCAGCGCGGACAGGGGATCCGGTGAAAAACTGTTTTTT. Translated, it gives CSADRGSGEKLFF. The full variable domain, its missing parts supplied by reference TRBV29-1 and TRBJ1-4, is SAVISQKPSRDICQRGTSLTIQCQVDSQVTMMFWYRQQPGQSLTLIATANQGSEATYESGFVIDKFPISRPNLTFSTLTVSNMSPEDSSIYLCSADRGSGEKLFFGSGTQLSVL.

CDR3 residues: CASSTRRVAGYPPKEYF. CDR3 bases: TGTGCCAGCAGTACCCGGAGAGTAGCGGGATACCCCCCGAAGGAGTACTTC. The chain is built from TRBV28 and TRBJ2-4, with 8 bases fitting TRBD2. V dropped 5 bases and J dropped 14; count of bases not matched to a gene: 23. The CDR3 length is 17 residues. Looked up from germline, CDR1 is MDHEN and CDR2 is SYDVKM.

This rearrangement joins TRBV10-3 to TRBJ2-7; TRBD2 matches at 13 bases. Germline-derived CDR1 and CDR2 are ENHRY and SYGVKD. J was trimmed by 4 bases and V by 4 bases; bases with no gene match: 4. The CDR3 has 15 amino acids. CDR3: CAISAQTSGRYEQYF. CDR3 in DNA: TGTGCCATCAGTGCTCAGACTAGCGGGAGGTACGAGCAGTACTTC.

The V and J genes are TRBV2 and TRBJ2-1; perhaps TRBD1 as D (6 bases). The V end lost 5 bases, the J end lost 2 bases, and 16 bases lay between the germline ends. CDR1 and CDR2 from the germline V gene are SNHLY and FYNNEI. The length of the CDR3 is 16 residues. CDR3 protein: CASSRPAGAAYNEQFF. As DNA, the CDR3 is TGTGCCAGCAGTCGACCCGCAGGGGCCGCCTACAATGAGCAGTTCTTC.

The chain has TRBV6-5 and TRBJ1-3; a weak D match, TRBD1 (5 bases). Germline loops: CDR1 MNHEY, CDR2 SVGAGI. The CDR3 consists of 13 residues. Trimming removed 8 bases from V and 2 bases from J, with 10 bases in between. The CDR3 region is CASRGAAGNTIYF. In DNA, the CDR3 is TGTGCCAGCCGCGGGGCGGCTGGAAACACCATATATTTT.

The chain carries TRBV4-2 and TRBJ1-2; D remains ambiguous. Germline V gene data show CDR1 as LGHNA and CDR2 as YNFKEQ. Trimming took off 2 bases at V and 4 bases at J, with 17 bases between the two ends. This CDR3 is built from 16 residues. DNA for the CDR3: TGTGCCAGCAGCCAAACTTCCGACCCCAGGATCTATGGCTACACCTTC. Translated: CASSQTSDPRIYGYTF.

The genes are TRBV11-2 and TRBJ2-5, with 9 bases identical to TRBD2. CDR1 is SGHAT and CDR2 is FQNNGV in the germline V gene. The CDR3 runs 16 residues. V lost 5 bases and J lost 5; bases outside the gene matches: 12. The chain's CDR3 is CASSTLAGALRETQYF. CDR3 nucleotides: TGTGCCAGCAGCACACTAGCGGGCGCCCTTCGGGAGACCCAGTACTTC.

The chain is built from TRBV11-2 and TRBJ2-5; TRBD1 matches 8 bases. This CDR3 is 15 amino acids long. The J segment lost 5 bases and the V segment lost 1 base, leaving 6 bases of the junction unmatched. Germline V CDR1 and CDR2: SGHAT, FQNNGV. This CDR3 reads CASSLVPQGVETQYF. The CDR3 DNA follows: TGTGCCAGCAGCTTAGTTCCACAGGGGGTGGAGACCCAGTACTTC.

V is TRBV19 and J is TRBJ2-1, with TRBD1 matching over 9 bases. Germline V gene sequence: CDR1 LNHDA, CDR2 SQIVND (reference sequence). CDR3 size: 11 residues. For the CDR3, the DNA is TGTGGGACAGGGGTCTACAATGAGCAGTTCTTC. This sequence encodes CGTGVYNEQFF.

This rearrangement joins TRBV7-2 to TRBJ2-7; 11 bases are a match to TRBD2. The CDR3 sequence is 14 residues long. Germline assignment: CDR1 SGHTA and CDR2 FQGNSA. After removal of 7 bases from V and 3 bases from J, the junction contained 5 bases not matched to a gene. The CDR3 spells CASTPGTSGYEQYF. For the CDR3, the DNA is TGTGCCAGCACCCCAGGGACTAGCGGCTACGAGCAGTACTTC. The full variable domain, with the rest looked up from reference TRBV7-2 and TRBJ2-7, is GAGVSQSPSNKVTEKGKDVELRCDPISGHTALYWYRQSLGQGLEFLIYFQGNSAPDKSGLPSDRFSAERTGGSVSTLTIQRTQQEDSAVYLCASTPGTSGYEQYFGPGTRLTVT.

The V and J genes are TRBV19 and TRBJ1-1; 8 positions agree with TRBD1. The CDR3 is 15 amino acids. Germline-derived CDR1 and CDR2 are LNHDA and SQIVND (reference sequence). The ends lost 4 bases at V and 5 bases at J; junction bases unmatched: 9. For the CDR3, the DNA is TGTGCCAGTAGTACTGGGGCAGGGGGCAGGACTGAAGCTTTCTTT. It codes for CASSTGAGGRTEAFF.

The genes are TRBV10-2 and TRBJ2-3; TRBD2 aligns across 10 bases. Germline CDR1 is WSHSY and CDR2 is SAAADI. CDR3 length: 17 amino acids. Trimming removed 0 bases from V and 4 bases from J; junction bases left unmatched: 7. The CDR3 spells CASSESTLAGVADTQYF. DNA of the CDR3: TGCGCCAGCAGTGAGTCGACTCTAGCGGGAGTGGCAGATACGCAGTATTTT.

The gene calls are TRBV19 and TRBJ2-7, with a weak D call TRBD2 (5 bases). The length of the CDR3 is 15 residues. CDR1 is LNHDA and CDR2 is SQIVND in the germline V gene (reference sequence). V was pared by 3 bases and J by 1 base, with 13 bases between. The CDR3 sequence: CASSIPGSKSYEQYF. The DNA of the CDR3 is TGTGCCAGTAGTATCCCGGGGTCCAAGTCCTACGAGCAGTACTTC.

The chain carries TRBV18 and TRBJ1-2; the D is unclear. Germline V CDR1 and CDR2: KGHSH, LQKENI. The CDR3 contains 12 residues. The V and J ends lost 0 bases and 7 bases respectively, with 6 bases between them. In nucleotides, the CDR3 is TGTGCCAGCTCACCACCCGTAGCTGGCTACACCTTC. It yields the protein CASSPPVAGYTF.